The present entry profiles one TCR beta chain with its context. Its specificity is unknown. The CDR3 runs to 16 residues. Germline V CDR1 and CDR2: MNHNS, SASEGT. The J segment lost 3 bases and the V segment lost 7 bases, leaving 9 bases of the junction unmatched. Treatment defined: roughly 11-day PBMC culture with coronavirus spike peptide pools or control peptides (ViraFEST assay). The data belong to a study of vaccination and CD4 T cells after COVID-19. The Oncomine TCR Beta short-read assay was applied to DNA of cultured CD4+ T cells. TCRdb fed the PCR reads into MiXCR, producing one record per CDR3 protein. The sample yields roughly 11,000 distinct CDR3 sequences, 25% to 30% seen once.

Material: cultured CD4+ T cells from blood. The chain employs TRBV6-1 and TRBJ2-2; the match to TRBD1 covers 9 bases. The clonotype originates from a human donor with COVID-19. In DNA form, the CDR3 reads TGTGCCAGCATCCGATCCGGGACAGGGCACACCGGGGAGCTGTTTTTT. Encoded protein: CASIRSGTGHTGELFF.